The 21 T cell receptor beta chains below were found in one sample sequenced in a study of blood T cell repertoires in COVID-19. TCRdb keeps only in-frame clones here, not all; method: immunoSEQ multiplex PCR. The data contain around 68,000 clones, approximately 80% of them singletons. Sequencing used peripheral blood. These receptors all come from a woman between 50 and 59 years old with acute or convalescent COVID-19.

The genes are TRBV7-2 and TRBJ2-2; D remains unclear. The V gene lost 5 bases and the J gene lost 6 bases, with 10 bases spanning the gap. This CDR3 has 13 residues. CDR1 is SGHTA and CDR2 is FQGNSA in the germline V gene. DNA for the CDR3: TGTGCCAGCAGCCGACCGGGTTCCGGGGAGCTGTTTTTT. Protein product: CASSRPGSGELFF.

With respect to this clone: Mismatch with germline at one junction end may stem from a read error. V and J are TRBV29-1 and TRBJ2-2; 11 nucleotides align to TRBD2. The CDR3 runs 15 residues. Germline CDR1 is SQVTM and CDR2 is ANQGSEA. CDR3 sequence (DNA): TGCAGCGCCAGAAGGTTAGCGGGGGGGGCAGGGGAGCTGCTTTTT. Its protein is CSARRLAGGAGELLF.

CDR3 sequence: CASSVSGQYNSPLHF. The CDR3 nucleotides read TGTGCCAGCAGCGTGTCGGGACAGTATAATTCACCCCTCCACTTT. The chain employs TRBV9 and TRBJ1-6; 7 nucleotides align to TRBD1. This CDR3 has 15 residues. V gave up 2 bases and J gave up 4 bases; unmatched junction bases: 3. Looked up from germline, CDR1 is SGDLS and CDR2 is YYNGEE.

Here the CDR3 reads CASSYSSGGYYEQYF. CDR3 sequence (DNA): TGTGCCAGCAGTTACTCCAGCGGGGGCTACTACGAGCAGTACTTC. This sequence joins TRBV6-5 and TRBJ2-7, with 8 positions matching TRBD2. The CDR3 is 15 residues long. Trimming cost V 0 bases and J 3 bases; bases outside gene matches: 4. From germline, CDR1 is MNHEY and CDR2 SVGAGI.

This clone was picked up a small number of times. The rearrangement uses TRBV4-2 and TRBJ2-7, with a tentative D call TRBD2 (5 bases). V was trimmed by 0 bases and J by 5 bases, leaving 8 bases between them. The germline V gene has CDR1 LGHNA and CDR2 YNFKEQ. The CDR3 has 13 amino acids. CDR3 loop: CASSQELGDEQYF. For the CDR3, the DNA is TGTGCCAGCAGCCAAGAACTAGGCGACGAGCAGTACTTC.

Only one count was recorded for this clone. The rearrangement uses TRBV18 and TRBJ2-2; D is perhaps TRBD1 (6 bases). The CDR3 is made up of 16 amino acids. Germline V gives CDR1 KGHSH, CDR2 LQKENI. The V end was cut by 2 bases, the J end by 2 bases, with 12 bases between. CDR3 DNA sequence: TGTGCCAGCTCACCAGACAGGACCACTAACACCGGGGAGCTGTTTTTT. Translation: CASSPDRTTNTGELFF.

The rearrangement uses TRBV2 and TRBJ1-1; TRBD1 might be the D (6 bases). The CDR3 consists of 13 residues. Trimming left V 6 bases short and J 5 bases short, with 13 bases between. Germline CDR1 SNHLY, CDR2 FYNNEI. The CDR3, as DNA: TGTGCCAGCAGCGAACAGGGCAATACTGAAGCTTTCTTT. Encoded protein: CASSEQGNTEAFF.

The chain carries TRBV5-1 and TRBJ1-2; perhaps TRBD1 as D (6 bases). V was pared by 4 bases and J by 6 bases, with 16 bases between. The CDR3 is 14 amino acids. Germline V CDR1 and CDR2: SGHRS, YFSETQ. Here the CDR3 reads CASSLSQGTDGYTF. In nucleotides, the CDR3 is TGCGCCAGCAGCCTGAGCCAGGGGACGGATGGCTACACCTTC.

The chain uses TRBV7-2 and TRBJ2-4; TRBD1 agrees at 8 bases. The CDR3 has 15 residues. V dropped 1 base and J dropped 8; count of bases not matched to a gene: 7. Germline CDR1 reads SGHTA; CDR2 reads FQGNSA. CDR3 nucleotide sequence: TGTGCCAGCAGCTTAGGGGCAGGGGGCCAGGACATTCAGTACTTC. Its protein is CASSLGAGGQDIQYF.

The CDR3 sequence: CASSSGQGARNNEKLFF. Here the CDR3 DNA reads TGTGCCAGCAGTTCGGGACAGGGGGCTAGAAACAATGAAAAACTGTTTTTT. The chain has TRBV28 and TRBJ1-4, with 12 bases matching TRBD1. CDR1 is MDHEN, CDR2 SYDVKM, per germline. The CDR3 length is 17 residues. With 4 bases clipped from V and 5 bases from J, the junction kept 8 bases outside the gene matches.

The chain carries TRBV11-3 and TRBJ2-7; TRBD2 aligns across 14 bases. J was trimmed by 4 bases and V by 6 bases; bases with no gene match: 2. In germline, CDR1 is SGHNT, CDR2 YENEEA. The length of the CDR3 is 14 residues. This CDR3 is CASSGTSGSYEQYF. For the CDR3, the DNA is TGTGCCAGCAGTGGGACTAGCGGGAGTTACGAGCAGTACTTC.

CDR3: CASRPVGAGGVEQYF. For the CDR3, the DNA is TGTGCCAGCAGACCGGTAGGGGCGGGGGGCGTCGAGCAGTACTTC. The rearrangement joins TRBV28 to TRBJ2-7; 8 bases are shared with TRBD2. Germline CDR1 MDHEN, CDR2 SYDVKM. With 6 bases clipped from V and 6 bases from J, the junction kept 13 bases outside the gene matches. This CDR3 region has 15 residues.

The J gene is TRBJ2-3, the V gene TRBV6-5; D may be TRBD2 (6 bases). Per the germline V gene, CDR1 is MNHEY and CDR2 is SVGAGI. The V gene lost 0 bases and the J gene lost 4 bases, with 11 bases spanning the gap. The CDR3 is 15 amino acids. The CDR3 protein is CASSYSIGGPDTQYF. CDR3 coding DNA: TGTGCCAGCAGTTACTCGATAGGAGGGCCAGATACGCAGTATTTT.

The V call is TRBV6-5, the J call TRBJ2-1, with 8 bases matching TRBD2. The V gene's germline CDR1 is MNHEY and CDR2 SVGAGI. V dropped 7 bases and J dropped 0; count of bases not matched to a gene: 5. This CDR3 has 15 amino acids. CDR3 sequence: CASTVAGISYNEQFF. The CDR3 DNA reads TGTGCCAGCACCGTAGCGGGGATCTCCTACAATGAGCAGTTCTTC.

Here the CDR3 DNA reads TGTGCCAGCAGCTTGGGGGGGGAGCGGGGACAGGGCAGATCCCACTATGGCTACACCTTC. It codes for CASSLGGERGQGRSHYGYTF. This chain links TRBV5-4 with TRBJ1-2, with 9 bases identical to TRBD1. The CDR3 contains 20 residues. CDR1 is SGHNT, CDR2 YYREEE, per germline (reference sequence). The V gene end was trimmed by 0 bases and the J gene end by 3 bases; junction bases not matched to a gene: 18.

CDR3 DNA: TGTGCCAGCAGTCCTCAGGACGGCTGGGGCACCCAGTACTTC. Encoded protein: CASSPQDGWGTQYF. The V gene is TRBV27, the J gene TRBJ2-5; possible D gene TRBD1, 5 bases. V lost 5 bases, J lost 8 bases, and 18 bases lay in between. The CDR3 runs to 14 residues. CDR1 and CDR2 from the germline V gene are MNHEY and SMNVEV (reference sequence).

CDR3 sequence reads: CASNPGQGVRGYTF. CDR3 DNA sequence: TGTGCCAGCAATCCCGGACAGGGGGTTCGAGGCTACACCTTC. The chain couples TRBV2 to TRBJ1-2; 10 nucleotides align to TRBD1. Germline-derived CDR1 and CDR2 are SNHLY and FYNNEI. The CDR3 is made up of 14 amino acids. Trimming at V came to 7 bases and at J to 8 bases, leaving 10 bases not matched to a gene. Drawing the rest from reference TRBV2 and TRBJ1-2, the complete variable domain is EPEVTQTPSHQVTQMGQEVILRCVPISNHLYFYWYRQILGQKVEFLVSFYNNEISEKSEIFDDQFSVERPDGSNFTLKIRSTKLEDSAMYFCASNPGQGVRGYTFGSGTRLTVV.

The CDR3 here is CASSEYNRGGNEQYF. The CDR3 region has the DNA TGTGCCAGCAGTGAATATAACAGGGGAGGCAACGAGCAGTACTTC. The J gene is TRBJ2-7, the V gene TRBV25-1; D possibly corresponds to TRBD1 (7 bases). V lost 0 bases and J lost 5, with 14 bases in between. The V gene's germline CDR1 is MGHDK and CDR2 SYGVNS. The CDR3 loop spans 15 amino acids.

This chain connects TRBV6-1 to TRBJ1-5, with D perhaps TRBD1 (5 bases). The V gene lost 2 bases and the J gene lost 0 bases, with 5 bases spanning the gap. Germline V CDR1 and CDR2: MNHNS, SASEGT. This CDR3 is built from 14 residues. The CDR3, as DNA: TGTGCCAGCAGTGAAAGGGGTAGCAATCAGCCCCAGCATTTT. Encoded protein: CASSERGSNQPQHF.

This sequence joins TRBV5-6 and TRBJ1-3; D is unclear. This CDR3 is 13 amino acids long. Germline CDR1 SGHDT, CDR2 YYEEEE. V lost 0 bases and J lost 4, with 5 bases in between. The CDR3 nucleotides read TGTGCCAGCAGCTTGGGTACAGGAAACACCATATATTTT. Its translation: CASSLGTGNTIYF.

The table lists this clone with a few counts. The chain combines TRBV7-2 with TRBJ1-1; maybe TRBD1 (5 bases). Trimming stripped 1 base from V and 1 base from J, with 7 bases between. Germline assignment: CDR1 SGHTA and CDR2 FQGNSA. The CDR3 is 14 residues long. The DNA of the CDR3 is TGTGCCAGCAGCTTAGGGGGGGGGAACACTGAAGCTTTCTTT. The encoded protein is CASSLGGGNTEAFF.